Each of the 18 T cell receptor beta chains below was sequenced from the same sample in a study of blood T cell repertoires in COVID-19. Assay used: immunoSEQ multiplex PCR; TCRdb lists only in-frame clones, some missing. The sample consists of roughly 87,000 clones, approximately 75% of them appearing once. The sequenced sample consisted of peripheral blood. These receptors all come from a woman aged 80 or over with acute or convalescent COVID-19.

V is TRBV6-2 or TRBV6-3 and J is TRBJ1-1, with 7 nucleotides matching TRBD1. After removal of 5 bases from V and 3 bases from J, the junction contained 9 bases not matched to a gene. Looked up from germline, CDR1 is MNHEY and CDR2 is SVGEGT. The CDR3 sequence is 15 residues long. The CDR3 spells CASSMGDSYYTEAFF. The CDR3 region has the DNA TGTGCCAGCAGTATGGGGGACAGCTATTACACTGAAGCTTTCTTT.

This clone was found many times. The V gene is TRBV9, the J gene TRBJ1-6; 7 nucleotides line up with TRBD1. The trim removed 0 bases at V and 9 bases at J, leaving 3 bases unmatched. This CDR3 has 14 residues. CDR1 and CDR2 (germline): SGDLS, YYNGEE. As DNA, the CDR3 is TGTGCCAGCAGCGTAGGGAGGGACAGTTCACCCCTCCACTTT. Amino acid sequence: CASSVGRDSSPLHF. The full variable domain, completed using reference TRBV9 and TRBJ1-6, is DSGVTQTPKHLITATGQRVTLRCSPRSGDLSVYWYQQSLDQGLQFLIQYYNGEERAKGNILERFSAQQFPDLHSELNLSSLELGDSALYFCASSVGRDSSPLHFGNGTRLTVT.

CDR3: CASSEGWTGNTEAFF. CDR3 in DNA: TGTGCCAGCAGTGAAGGATGGACAGGGAACACTGAAGCTTTCTTT. This chain connects TRBV6-1 to TRBJ1-1, with 7 bases aligning to TRBD1. J gave up 1 base and V 1 base, and 3 bases lay outside the gene matches. The length of the CDR3 is 15 residues. Germline-derived CDR1 and CDR2 are MNHNS and SASEGT.

DNA of the CDR3: TGTGCCAGCAGCTCCCCCAGAACTGGACACTACGAGCAGTACTTC. As protein: CASSSPRTGHYEQYF. The chain combines TRBV6-5 with TRBJ2-7, with TRBD1 as a possible D gene (5 bases). V was trimmed by 6 bases and J by 3 bases, leaving 18 bases between them. This CDR3 is 15 amino acids long. The germline CDR1 and CDR2 sequences are MNHEY and SVGAGI.

For this clone: At one end the junction does not follow the germline gene, possibly because of a read error. V usage is TRBV7-2 and J usage is TRBJ1-2; 8 bases map to TRBD1. From germline, CDR1 is SGHTA and CDR2 FQGNSA. The length of the CDR3 is 14 residues. DNA for the CDR3: TGTGCCAGCAGCCTAGCCGGACAGGGCCAGGGCTACACCTTC. This gives the protein CASSLAGQGQGYTF.

This chain links TRBV19 with TRBJ1-6, with 7 bases aligning to TRBD1. Germline CDR1 reads LNHDA; CDR2 reads SQIVND (reference sequence). The CDR3 has 16 residues. Trimming took 3 bases from V and 3 from J; bases not matched to a gene: 5. The CDR3 sequence is CASSIRTGYYNSPLHF. The CDR3 nucleotides read TGTGCCAGTAGTATCCGGACAGGCTACTATAATTCACCCCTCCACTTT.

This CDR3 reads CAWSRDRGQPQHF. The CDR3 DNA is TGTGCCTGGAGTAGGGACAGGGGGCAGCCCCAGCATTTT. The chain joins TRBV30 to TRBJ1-5, with 11 bases lining up with TRBD1. V shed 2 bases, J shed 7 bases, and the junction held 1 base outside the gene matches. Germline assignment: CDR1 GTSNPN and CDR2 SVGIG (reference sequence). This CDR3 is built from 13 residues.

The chain links TRBV23-1 to TRBJ2-3, with D perhaps TRBD2 (7 bases). TRBV23-1 is given ORF status, its function remaining uncertain. The CDR3 has 17 residues. Trimming left V 0 bases short and J 3 bases short, with 16 bases between. CDR3 residues: CASSQSRGGAGTDTQYF. In DNA form, the CDR3 reads TGCGCCAGCAGTCAATCCCGAGGGGGGGCAGGGACAGATACGCAGTATTTT.

This chain uses TRBV2 with TRBJ1-6, with 7 bases aligning to TRBD1. CDR1 SNHLY and CDR2 FYNNEI come from the germline V gene. The CDR3 totals 13 residues. After removal of 4 bases from V and 6 bases from J, the junction contained 0 bases not matched to a gene. The CDR3 DNA follows: TGTGCCAGCAGTGCAGGGGGTAATTCACCCCTCCACTTT. It yields the protein CASSAGGNSPLHF.

This clone has just a few counts. The J gene is TRBJ1-5, the V gene TRBV7-2; 9 bases match TRBD1. Germline CDR1 and CDR2: SGHTA and FQGNSA. This CDR3 has 15 residues. V was pared by 5 bases and J by 6 bases, with 8 bases of the junction left unmatched. The CDR3 spells CASSNQGQGSQPQHF. CDR3 nucleotide sequence: TGTGCCAGCAGCAACCAAGGACAGGGGAGTCAGCCCCAGCATTTT.

The V gene is TRBV11-2, the J gene TRBJ2-7, with unresolved D. Germline loops: CDR1 SGHAT, CDR2 FQNNGV. The CDR3 has 13 amino acids. V lost 4 bases and J lost 4, with 11 bases in between. The CDR3, as DNA: TGTGCCAGCAGCTCCCCGCGTCATTACGAGCAGTACTTC. Translated: CASSSPRHYEQYF.

CDR3 nucleotide sequence: TGTGCCAGCAGCTTCCAGACAGGGGGGTACGAGCAGTACTTC. This gives the protein CASSFQTGGYEQYF. V is TRBV7-2 and J is TRBJ2-7; TRBD1 agrees at 9 bases. Germline V gene lookup returns CDR1 SGHTA and CDR2 FQGNSA. The CDR3 extends over 14 amino acids. V trimming: 3 bases; J trimming: 4 bases; junction bases outside the gene matches: 4.

This chain connects TRBV3-1 (or the pseudogene TRBV3-2) to TRBJ1-4; unclear D gene. The germline CDR1 and CDR2 sequences are LGHDT and YNNKEL (reference sequence). This CDR3 is 14 amino acids long. V lost 0 bases, J lost 6 bases, and 8 bases lay in between. CDR3 nucleotide sequence: TGTGCCAGCAGCCAAGACCGCGTCGATGAAAAACTGTTTTTT. It specifies CASSQDRVDEKLFF.

The V gene is TRBV28, the J gene TRBJ1-5, with 10 nucleotides matching TRBD1. V shed 9 bases and J 5 bases; nucleotides not matched to a gene: 1. This CDR3 spans 12 amino acids. Germline CDR1 is MDHEN and CDR2 is SYDVKM. CDR3 protein: CASGTGDQPQHF. CDR3 DNA sequence: TGTGCCAGTGGGACAGGGGATCAGCCCCAGCATTTT.

This clone was picked up a small number of times. The chain carries TRBV9 and TRBJ2-3, with D possibly being TRBD2 (6 bases). Germline V gene lookup returns CDR1 SGDLS and CDR2 YYNGEE. Trimming left V 3 bases short and J 2 bases short, with 10 bases between. The CDR3 has 14 amino acids. CDR3 nucleotide sequence: TGTGCCAGCAGCGAACTAGCTGACACAGATACGCAGTATTTT. This gives the protein CASSELADTDTQYF.

The V call is TRBV4-3, the J call TRBJ1-5, with TRBD1 matching over 7 bases. This CDR3 comprises 15 residues. After removal of 4 bases from V and 0 bases from J, the junction contained 3 bases not matched to a gene. Germline lookup yields CDR1 LGHNA and CDR2 YSLEER. CDR3 in amino acids: CASSPQGDSNQPQHF. In nucleotides, the CDR3 is TGCGCCAGCAGCCCCCAGGGGGATAGCAATCAGCCCCAGCATTTT.

This chain joins TRBV6-5 and TRBJ2-3; 7 bases are a match to TRBD1. After removal of 8 bases from V and 2 bases from J, the junction contained 7 bases not matched to a gene. Germline CDR1 and CDR2: MNHEY and SVGAGI. This CDR3 has 14 amino acids. The CDR3 is CASRIGQATDTQYF. The CDR3 DNA follows: TGTGCCAGCCGAATCGGACAGGCCACAGATACGCAGTATTTT.

The chain couples TRBV5-1 to TRBJ2-4; 7 nucleotides match TRBD1. CDR1 and CDR2 (germline): SGHRS, YFSETQ. The CDR3 covers 14 residues. Unmatched junction bases numbered 2, after V lost 0 bases and J lost 5 bases. CDR3 in amino acids: CASSLEGAENIQYF. DNA of the CDR3: TGCGCCAGCAGCTTGGAGGGGGCGGAAAACATTCAGTACTTC. The variable domain in full, completed from reference TRBV5-1 and TRBJ2-4, reads KAGVTQTPRYLIKTRGQQVTLSCSPISGHRSVSWYQQTPGQGLQFLFEYFSETQRNKGNFPGRFSGRQFSNSRSEMNVSTLELGDSALYLCASSLEGAENIQYFGAGTRLSVL.